These T cell receptor beta chains were read from a single sample in a study of technical replicates of blood from a few donors. This table comes from immunoSEQ multiplex PCR, and its TCRdb copy is limited to in-frame clones, with some not included. The sample has over 85,000 clones, about 94% seen once. The sequenced sample consisted of T cells isolated from PBMCs. These receptors all stem from a human donor in good health. Each CDR3 is given with its conserved first and last residue. The order of the fields is CDR3 protein, V gene, J gene, CDR3 length.

CASNVGGVGSEAFF,TRBV11-2,TRBJ1-1,14
CASSLTYKRDYNEQFF,TRBV7-3,TRBJ2-1,16
CASSVLEQGALETQYF,TRBV9,TRBJ2-5,16
CASSGQGSNQPQHF,TRBV10-2,TRBJ1-5,14
CASSESRGWQPQHF,TRBV6-1,TRBJ1-5,14
CASSPESSYEQYF,TRBV7-3,TRBJ2-7,13
CASSSSGSNSYNEQFF,TRBV5-1,TRBJ2-1,16
CASSSGKNRVGNQPQHF,TRBV7-8,TRBJ1-5,17
CASSYVAGNTIYF,TRBV6-5,TRBJ1-3,13
CASSFRQGLHEQFF,TRBV19,TRBJ2-1,14
CASSQEIRVNTEAFF,TRBV4-2,TRBJ1-1,15
CASSPREFGETQYF,TRBV5-8,TRBJ2-5,14
CASSFGGGAGTEAFF,TRBV6-5,TRBJ1-1,15
CASSKAGLGYEQYF,TRBV11-3,TRBJ2-7,14
CASSWTSAKYEQYF,TRBV2,TRBJ2-7,14
CASSPQTMGGEQYF,TRBV4-3,TRBJ2-7,14
CSVDGALAGPNTGELFF,TRBV29-1,TRBJ2-2,17
CAIREAVSGTGFYGYTF,TRBV10-3,TRBJ1-2,17
CASSRAGPSTDTQYF,TRBV7-9,TRBJ2-3,15
CASSLGGTGANEQYF,TRBV7-2,TRBJ2-7,15
CSASGVPQEQRGFDYGYTF,TRBV29-1,TRBJ1-2,19
CASSVAQNSINEQFF,TRBV19,TRBJ2-1,15
CASSDRGPHTGELFF,TRBV7-7,TRBJ2-2,15
CASSHPSGVSSYEQYF,TRBV4-1,TRBJ2-7,16
CASSSLAGGSYNEQFF,TRBV5-4,TRBJ2-1,16
CASSLARLAGTDTQYF,TRBV7-7,TRBJ2-3,16
CASPVREGSGKPDTQYF,TRBV19,TRBJ2-3,17
CASSSNRVLQETQYF,TRBV19,TRBJ2-5,15
CASSGPPGPQHF,TRBV2,TRBJ1-5,12
CASSPPDRSNYGYTF,TRBV5-1,TRBJ1-2,15
CASNWGEGIVTEAFF,TRBV28,TRBJ1-1,15
CASSPGQGQQYF,TRBV18,TRBJ2-7,12
CASSAYRDSGNTIYF,TRBV9,TRBJ1-3,15
CASSRGQINEKLFF,TRBV28,TRBJ1-4,14
CASSPGGQPQHF,TRBV7-9,TRBJ1-5,12
CASSFLAGGVHTQYF,TRBV5-4,TRBJ2-3,15
CAISESATGVENEQFF,TRBV10-3,TRBJ2-1,16
CASSKRPAAGVYEQYF,TRBV13,TRBJ2-7,16
CASSLDRGLRTNEKLFF,TRBV11-2,TRBJ1-4,17
CASSVDGSSGNTIYF,TRBV9,TRBJ1-3,15
CASSFNNLNTEAFF,TRBV2,TRBJ1-1,14
CASSDLGQVYETQYF,TRBV6-1,TRBJ2-5,15
CASGIILYEQYF,TRBV2,TRBJ2-7,12
CATAGVSSYNEQFF,TRBV10-3,TRBJ2-1,14
CASSLVWTPNTEAFF,TRBV5-1,TRBJ1-1,15
CASSARTGANTEAFF,TRBV5-4,TRBJ1-1,15